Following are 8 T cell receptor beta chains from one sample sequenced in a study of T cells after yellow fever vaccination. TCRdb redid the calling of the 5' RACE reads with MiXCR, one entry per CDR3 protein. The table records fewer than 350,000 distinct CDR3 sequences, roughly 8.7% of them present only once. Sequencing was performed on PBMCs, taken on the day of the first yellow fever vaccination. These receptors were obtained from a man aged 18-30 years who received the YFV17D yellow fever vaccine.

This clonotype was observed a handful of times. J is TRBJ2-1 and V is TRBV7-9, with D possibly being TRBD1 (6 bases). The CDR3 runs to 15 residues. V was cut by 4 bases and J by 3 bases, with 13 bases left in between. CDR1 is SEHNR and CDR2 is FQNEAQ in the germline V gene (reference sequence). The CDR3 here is CASSSSGAFYNEQFF. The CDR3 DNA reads TGTGCCAGCAGCTCCTCAGGGGCCTTCTACAATGAGCAGTTCTTC.

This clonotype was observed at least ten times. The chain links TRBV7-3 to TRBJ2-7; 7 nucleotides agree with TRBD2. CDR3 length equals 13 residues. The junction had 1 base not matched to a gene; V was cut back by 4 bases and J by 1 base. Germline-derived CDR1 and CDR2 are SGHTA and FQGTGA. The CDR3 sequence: CASSWGGSYEQYF. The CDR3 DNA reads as TGTGCCAGCAGCTGGGGGGGTTCCTACGAGCAGTACTTC.

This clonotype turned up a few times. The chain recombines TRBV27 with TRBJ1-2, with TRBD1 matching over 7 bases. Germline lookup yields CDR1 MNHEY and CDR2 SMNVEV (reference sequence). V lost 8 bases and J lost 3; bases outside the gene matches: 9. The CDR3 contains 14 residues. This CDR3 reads CASAQGRAYYGYTF. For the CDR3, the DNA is TGTGCCAGCGCACAGGGGAGGGCTTACTATGGCTACACCTTC.

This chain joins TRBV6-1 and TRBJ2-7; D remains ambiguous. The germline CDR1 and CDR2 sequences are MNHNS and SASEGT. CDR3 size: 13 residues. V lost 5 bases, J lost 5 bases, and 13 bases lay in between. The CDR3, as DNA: TGTGCCAGCAGTCCCTCCCTCATCGACGAGCAGTACGTC. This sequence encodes CASSPSLIDEQYV.

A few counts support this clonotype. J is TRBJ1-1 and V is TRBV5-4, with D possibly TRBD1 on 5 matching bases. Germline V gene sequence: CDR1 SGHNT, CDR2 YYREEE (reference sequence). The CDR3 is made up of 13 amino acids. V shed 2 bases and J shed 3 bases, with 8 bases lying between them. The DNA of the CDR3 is TGTGCCAGCAGCTTCGCCAGGGACACTGAAGCTTTCTTT. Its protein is CASSFARDTEAFF.

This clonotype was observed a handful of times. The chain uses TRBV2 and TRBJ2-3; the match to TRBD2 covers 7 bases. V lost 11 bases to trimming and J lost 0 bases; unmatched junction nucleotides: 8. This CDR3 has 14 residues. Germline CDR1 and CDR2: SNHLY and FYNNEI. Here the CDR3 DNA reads TGTGCCGGAGCGGGGACGACTAGCACAGATACGCAGTATTTT. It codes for CAGAGTTSTDTQYF.

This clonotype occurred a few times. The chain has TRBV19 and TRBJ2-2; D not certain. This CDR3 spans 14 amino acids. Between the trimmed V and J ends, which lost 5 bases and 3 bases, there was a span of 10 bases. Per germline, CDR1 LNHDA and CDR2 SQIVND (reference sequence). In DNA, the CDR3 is TGTGCCAGTAGTCCTCCTTCGTACACCGGGGAGCTGTTTTTT. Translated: CASSPPSYTGELFF.

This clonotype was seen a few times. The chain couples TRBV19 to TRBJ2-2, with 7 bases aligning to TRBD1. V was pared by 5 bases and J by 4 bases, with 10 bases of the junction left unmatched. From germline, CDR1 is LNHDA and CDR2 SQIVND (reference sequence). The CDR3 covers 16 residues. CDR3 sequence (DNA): TGTGCCAGTAGTGGACGGACAGGCTTCGGCACCGGGGAGCTGTTTTTT. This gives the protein CASSGRTGFGTGELFF.